This T cell receptor beta chain was identified during a study of regulatory T cells in long-lasting Graves disease. Assembly of TCR beta libraries relied on iRepertoire HTBI primers together with Arm-PCR of CDR3 regions. A single record per CDR3 protein comes from TCRdb applying MiXCR to the multiplex PCR reads. The top ten clones hold 8.9% of a sample with roughly 560,000 distinct CDR3 sequences, 12% of them seen once. This clonotype showed up many times. Time point of the sample: newly diagnosed GD, antithyroid drugs for less than 3 months. With RNA extracted from PBMCs as input, the TCR library was made. The same data also went into a second study, on T cells in Graves' hyperthyroidism and ophthalmopathy.

Source: peripheral blood mononuclear cells (PBMCs), taken at new diagnosis, from a patient treated with antithyroid drugs. The receptor comes from a woman aged 30 to 39 with Graves disease.

CDR3 sequence reads: CASRTSGWGLDEQFF. As DNA, the CDR3 is TGTGCCAGCAGAACCAGCGGGTGGGGCCTCGATGAGCAGTTCTTC. This chain joins TRBV6-1 and TRBJ2-1; tentatively, D is TRBD2 (6 bases). The CDR3 loop spans 15 amino acids. With 6 bases removed from V and 8 bases from J, the gap between germline ends came to 20 bases. Germline V lookup: CDR1 MNHNS, CDR2 SASEGT.